These T cell receptor beta chains were read from a single sample in a study of regulatory T cells in long-lasting Graves disease. TCRdb re-analysed the multiplex PCR reads in MiXCR, keeping a single row per CDR3 protein. Of roughly 450,000 distinct CDR3 sequences in the sample, less than 25% were seen once. This sample comprised peripheral blood mononuclear cells (PBMCs), obtained when the disease was refractory, from a patient treated with antithyroid drugs. All receptors derive from a female donor with Graves disease. CDR3s include the opening cysteine and the closing phenylalanine or tryptophan. D genes are given only for firm matches. Only some rows state a clone size, as once, few, many or a class for expanded clones.

j_call v_call clone_size d_call cdr3_aa cdr3_nt
TRBJ1-2 TRBV5-1 . . CASSLTEGVYGYTF TGCGCCAGCAGCTTGACTGAAGGGGTCTATGGCTACACCTTC
TRBJ1-1 TRBV6-1 few TRBD1 CASSMTGGTEAFF TGTGCCAGCAGTATGACAGGGGGCACTGAAGCTTTCTTT
TRBJ1-3 TRBV6-1 . TRBD1 CASRTGTGPFSGNTIYF TGTGCCAGCAGGACCGGGACAGGACCCTTTTCTGGAAACACCATATATTTT
TRBJ2-7 TRBV11-2 many TRBD1 CASSFREPGQELEQYF TGTGCCAGCAGCTTTCGCGAGCCGGGACAGGAATTAGAGCAGTACTTC
TRBJ1-1 TRBV30 many . CAWTRQVQAFF TGTGCCTGGACCAGACAGGTACAAGCTTTCTTT
TRBJ2-3 TRBV4-2 few . CASSQEYSTDTQYF TGTGCCAGCAGCCAAGAGTATAGCACAGATACGCAGTATTTT
TRBJ1-5 TRBV6-1 few . CASNLVLTSNQPQHF TGTGCCAGCAATTTAGTCCTGACAAGCAATCAGCCCCAGCATTTT
TRBJ2-2 TRBV28 many TRBD1 CASSLPDRVPSLTGELFF TGTGCCAGCAGTTTGCCGGACAGGGTGCCTAGCTTGACCGGGGAGCTGTTTTTT
TRBJ2-7 TRBV2 many TRBD1 CASSFDRGTYEQYF TGTGCCAGCAGTTTTGACAGGGGTACCTACGAGCAGTACTTC
TRBJ1-1 TRBV3-1 . . CASSQVRSRGFEKAFF TGTGCCAGCAGCCAAGTGAGGAGCCGGGGGTTCGAGAAAGCTTTCTTT
TRBJ1-6 TRBV6-2/TRBV6-3 . . CASKTTARYRINSPLHF TGTGCCAGTAAGACAACCGCCCGCTACCGAATTAATTCACCCCTCCACTTT
TRBJ2-5 TRBV7-3 . TRBD1 CASSVTGSETQYF TGTGCCAGCAGCGTGACAGGGTCGGAGACCCAGTACTTC
TRBJ2-7 TRBV12-3/TRBV12-4 many TRBD2 CASSTTGGEQYF TGTGCCAGCAGTACAACGGGGGGGGAGCAGTACTTC
TRBJ1-2 TRBV14 . TRBD1 CASSNRGWGYTF TGTGCCAGCAGCAACAGGGGTTGGGGCTACACCTTC
TRBJ1-5 TRBV6-1 . . CASSKTGRDQPQHF TGTGCCAGCAGTAAAACGGGACGGGATCAGCCCCAGCATTTT
TRBJ2-7 TRBV12-3/TRBV12-4 many . CASSSSVANEQYF TGTGCCAGCAGTTCGAGCGTAGCCAACGAGCAGTACTTC
TRBJ2-1 TRBV6-5 few . CASSYSRYRGIYNEQFF TGTGCCAGCAGTTACTCTCGGTATCGGGGGATCTACAATGAGCAGTTCTTC
TRBJ2-2 TRBV7-9 . TRBD1 CASSLLADRVTGELFF TGTGCCAGCAGCTTACTCGCCGACAGGGTAACCGGGGAGCTGTTTTTT
TRBJ1-6 TRBV7-2 many . CASSLEGGISPLHF TGTGCCAGCAGCTTAGAAGGGGGTATTTCACCCCTCCACTTT
TRBJ1-2 TRBV28 many TRBD1 CASSAPLNRGRTYGYTF TGTGCCAGCAGCGCCCCTCTTAACAGGGGGCGTACCTATGGCTACACCTTC
TRBJ1-4 TRBV7-2 few . CASSLVRAEKLFF TGTGCCAGCAGCTTAGTCCGGGCCGAAAAACTGTTTTTT
TRBJ1-1 TRBV12-3/TRBV12-4 . TRBD1 CASSPLRTGVDQTNTEAFF TGTGCCAGCAGTCCCCTTAGGACAGGGGTCGATCAAACGAACACTGAAGCTTTCTTT